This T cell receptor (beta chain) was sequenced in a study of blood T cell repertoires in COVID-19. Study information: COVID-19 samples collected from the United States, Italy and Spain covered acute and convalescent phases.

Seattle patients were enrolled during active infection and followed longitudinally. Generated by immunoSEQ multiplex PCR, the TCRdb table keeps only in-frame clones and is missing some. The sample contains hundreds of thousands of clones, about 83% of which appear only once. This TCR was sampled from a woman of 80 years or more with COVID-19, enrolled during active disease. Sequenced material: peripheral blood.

This CDR3 reads CASSYSALLGPQHF. The CDR3 region has the DNA TGTGCCAGCAGTTACTCGGCCCTCCTTGGGCCCCAGCATTTT. V gene TRBV6-5 combines with J gene TRBJ1-5; D unresolved. V was trimmed by 0 bases and J by 9 bases, leaving 12 bases between them. Germline loops: CDR1 MNHEY, CDR2 SVGAGI. The CDR3 runs 14 residues.